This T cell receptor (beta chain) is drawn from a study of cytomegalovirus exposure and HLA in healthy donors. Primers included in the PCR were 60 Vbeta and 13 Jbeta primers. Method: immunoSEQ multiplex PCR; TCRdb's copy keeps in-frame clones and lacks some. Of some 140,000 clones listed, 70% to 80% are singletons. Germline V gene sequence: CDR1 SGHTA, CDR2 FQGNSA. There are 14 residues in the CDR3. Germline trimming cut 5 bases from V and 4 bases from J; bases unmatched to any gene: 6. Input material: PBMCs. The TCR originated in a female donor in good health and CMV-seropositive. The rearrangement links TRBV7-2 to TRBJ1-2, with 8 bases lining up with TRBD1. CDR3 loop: CASSRGTGIYGYTF. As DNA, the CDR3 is TGTGCCAGCAGCCGTGGGACAGGAATCTATGGCTACACCTTC.